One sample yielded the 25 T cell receptor beta chains listed below, sequenced in a study of shared clonotypes between healthy human individuals. The assay was immunoSEQ multiplex PCR, and TCRdb's table has in-frame clones only and misses some. Of over a million clones listed, approximately 98% are singletons. Material for sequencing was naive CD4+ T cells sorted from blood. The subset denotes: CD45RA+ positively selected. The receptors originated from a man aged 30-40 years in good health.

Comment on this clone: This sample also contains other DNA sequences that code for the same CDR3. This chain connects TRBV10-3 to TRBJ1-5, with D maybe TRBD1 (6 bases). CDR3 size: 16 residues. CDR1 is ENHRY, CDR2 SYGVKD, per germline. Trimming left V 0 bases short and J 4 bases short, with 13 bases between. CDR3 DNA sequence: TGTGCCATCAGTGAGTCAGGCAGAGGGGGAAATCAGCCCCAGCATTTT. This translates into CAISESGRGGNQPQHF.

The V call is TRBV27, the J call TRBJ2-3; 11 bases align to TRBD2. This CDR3 region has 14 residues. Trimming cost V 8 bases and J 0 bases; bases outside gene matches: 1. In germline, CDR1 is MNHEY, CDR2 SMNVEV (reference sequence). The CDR3 reads CASRTSGSTDTQYF. CDR3 nucleotide sequence: TGTGCCAGCCGGACTAGCGGGAGCACAGATACGCAGTATTTT.

CDR3 nucleotides: TGTGCCAGCTCACCAACAGCGGGAGGCACAGATACGCAGTATTTT. Residues: CASSPTAGGTDTQYF. The chain couples TRBV18 to TRBJ2-3; 8 positions match TRBD2. The CDR3 covers 15 residues. CDR1 KGHSH and CDR2 LQKENI come from the germline V gene. V lost 2 bases, J lost 1 base, and 2 bases stayed unmatched.

The gene calls are TRBV5-1 and TRBJ2-4; D remains unclear. Germline V gene data show CDR1 as SGHRS and CDR2 as YFSETQ. The V and J ends lost 0 bases and 3 bases respectively, with 7 bases between them. The CDR3 runs 14 residues. The CDR3 coding sequence is TGCGCCAGCAGCTTGGAAGGAGTCAAAAACATTCAGTACTTC. This encodes CASSLEGVKNIQYF.

The V gene is TRBV5-1, the J gene TRBJ2-7; TRBD2 matches at 7 bases. Trimming at V came to 0 bases and at J to 3 bases, leaving 6 bases not matched to a gene. CDR1 SGHRS and CDR2 YFSETQ come from the germline V gene. This CDR3 is 15 amino acids long. The CDR3 coding sequence is TGCGCCAGCAGCTTGGCGGGGGGTCAATTCTACGAGCAGTACTTC. Residues: CASSLAGGQFYEQYF.

The chain joins TRBV27 to TRBJ2-1; D remains unclear. Germline V gene lookup returns CDR1 MNHEY and CDR2 SMNVEV (reference sequence). The CDR3 has 14 amino acids. Trimming removed 0 bases at V and 5 bases at J, with 8 bases between. Written as DNA, the CDR3 is TGTGCCAGCAGTTTATCAGGGCTCAACAATGAGCAGTTCTTC. Amino acid sequence: CASSLSGLNNEQFF.

This clone was counted between two and nine times. The chain carries TRBV27 and TRBJ2-2, with 8 bases aligning to TRBD2. V dropped 4 bases and J dropped 9; count of bases not matched to a gene: 4. Germline CDR1 MNHEY, CDR2 SMNVEV (reference sequence). The CDR3 spans 13 residues. In DNA, the CDR3 is TGTGCCAGCAGTTACCGGGAGGGCCGGGAGCTGTTTTTT. Translation gives CASSYREGRELFF.

The chain recombines TRBV29-1 with TRBJ1-1; D gene uncertain. The germline CDR1 and CDR2 sequences are SQVTM and ANQGSEA. The CDR3 loop spans 10 amino acids. Trimming removed 4 bases at V and 11 bases at J, with 11 bases between. The CDR3: CSVGKERAFF. The CDR3 region has the DNA TGCAGCGTTGGCAAGGAACGCGCTTTCTTT.

V gene TRBV29-1 combines with J gene TRBJ2-1; TRBD1 agrees at 9 bases. The J segment lost 6 bases and the V segment lost 4 bases, leaving 7 bases of the junction unmatched. Germline V CDR1 and CDR2: SQVTM, ANQGSEA. CDR3 length equals 14 residues. CDR3 sequence reads: CSVAPWTGVNEQFF. DNA for the CDR3: TGCAGCGTTGCCCCATGGACAGGGGTCAATGAGCAGTTCTTC.

The rearrangement links TRBV10-3 to TRBJ2-5; 11 positions agree with TRBD2. This CDR3 has 20 residues. Trimming cost V 8 bases and J 5 bases; bases outside gene matches: 25. CDR1 is ENHRY, CDR2 SYGVKD, per germline. CDR3 residues: CAIGPERLAGGPLRRETQYF. DNA for the CDR3: TGTGCCATCGGGCCCGAAAGGTTAGCGGGAGGGCCGTTAAGACGGGAGACCCAGTACTTC.

This chain links TRBV5-1 with TRBJ2-7; D gene ambiguous. The CDR3 extends over 12 amino acids. CDR1 is SGHRS, CDR2 YFSETQ, per germline. Trimming stripped 0 bases from V and 6 bases from J, with 7 bases between. CDR3 protein: CASSLEGIEQYF. The DNA for the CDR3 is TGCGCCAGCAGCTTGGAGGGCATCGAGCAGTACTTC.

Worth noting for this clone: The same CDR3 is also encoded by other DNA sequences in this sample. The chain joins TRBV5-1 to TRBJ2-7; 10 positions agree with TRBD2. V lost 0 bases to trimming and J lost 2 bases; unmatched junction nucleotides: 2. The CDR3 runs 15 residues. CDR1 is SGHRS and CDR2 is YFSETQ in the germline V gene. CDR3 region: CASSLVTSGAYEQYF. DNA of the CDR3: TGCGCCAGCAGCTTGGTTACTAGCGGGGCCTACGAGCAGTACTTC. The variable domain in full, with the rest retrieved from reference TRBV5-1 and TRBJ2-7, is KAGVTQTPRYLIKTRGQQVTLSCSPISGHRSVSWYQQTPGQGLQFLFEYFSETQRNKGNFPGRFSGRQFSNSRSEMNVSTLELGDSALYLCASSLVTSGAYEQYFGPGTRLTVT.

The chain carries TRBV5-1 and TRBJ1-2, with no clear D. Germline assignment: CDR1 SGHRS and CDR2 YFSETQ. Trimming pared 0 bases from V and 4 bases from J, leaving 10 bases between. There are 14 residues in the CDR3. CDR3 coding DNA: TGCGCCAGCAGCTTGGCGGCAGACCCCTATGGCTACACCTTC. Translation gives CASSLAADPYGYTF.

This chain uses TRBV29-1 with TRBJ2-1; perhaps TRBD1 as D (7 bases). CDR1 and CDR2 from the germline V gene are SQVTM and ANQGSEA. V lost 6 bases to trimming and J lost 2 bases, with 17 bases between them. The CDR3 has 15 amino acids. The CDR3 DNA reads TGCAGCGTCCGGAGGCGGGACAGAACCTACAATGAGCAGTTCTTC. Protein product: CSVRRRDRTYNEQFF.

Only one count was recorded for this clone. This chain joins TRBV4-1 and TRBJ2-2; 12 nucleotides align to TRBD2. Germline CDR1 and CDR2: MGHRA and YSYEKL. This CDR3 spans 17 amino acids. V shed 0 bases, J shed 9 bases, and the junction held 8 bases outside the gene matches. CDR3 residues: CASSQDQGLAGFRELFF. The CDR3 bases are TGCGCCAGCAGCCAAGATCAAGGACTAGCGGGATTTCGGGAGCTGTTTTTT.

J is TRBJ2-7 and V is TRBV29-1; D uncertain. Germline CDR1 reads SQVTM; CDR2 reads ANQGSEA. Trimming pared 7 bases from V and 1 base from J, leaving 17 bases between. The CDR3 spans 14 residues. The CDR3 loop reads CSAAPWAGSYEQYF. CDR3 DNA sequence: TGCAGCGCAGCCCCCTGGGCAGGTTCCTACGAGCAGTACTTC.

CDR3 region: CASSLAGAFAGELFF. Written as DNA, the CDR3 is TGCGCCAGCAGCTTGGCAGGGGCGTTCGCCGGGGAGCTGTTTTTT. V is TRBV5-1 and J is TRBJ2-2, with D maybe TRBD1 (6 bases). The CDR3 length is 15 residues. V lost 0 bases and J lost 6, with 12 bases in between. Looked up from germline, CDR1 is SGHRS and CDR2 is YFSETQ.

The chain couples TRBV2 to TRBJ2-7; possible D gene TRBD2, 5 bases. Trimming shortened V by 5 bases and J by 2 bases, and 16 bases separated the two germline ends. The CDR3 runs 15 residues. Germline V gives CDR1 SNHLY, CDR2 FYNNEI. The CDR3 region is CASSLSGLFPYEQYF. The DNA of the CDR3 is TGTGCCAGCAGTTTAAGCGGCCTGTTTCCCTACGAGCAGTACTTC. Together with reference TRBV2 and TRBJ2-7, the CDR3 gives the full variable domain: EPEVTQTPSHQVTQMGQEVILRCVPISNHLYFYWYRQILGQKVEFLVSFYNNEISEKSEIFDDQFSVERPDGSNFTLKIRSTKLEDSAMYFCASSLSGLFPYEQYFGPGTRLTVT.

The rearrangement joins TRBV11-2 to TRBJ2-1; no definite D call. Trimming cost V 1 base and J 4 bases, with 5 bases left between them. Germline-derived CDR1 and CDR2 are SGHAT and FQNNGV. There are 13 residues in the CDR3. Here the CDR3 DNA reads TGTGCCAGCAGCTTAGTACCTTACAATGAGCAGTTCTTC. Its translation is CASSLVPYNEQFF.

The chain joins TRBV9 to TRBJ2-1; D call uncertain. The CDR3 totals 15 residues. Germline-derived CDR1 and CDR2 are SGDLS and YYNGEE. V gave up 4 bases and J gave up 0 bases, with 11 bases separating them. CDR3 loop: CASSLSEDSYNEQFF. For the CDR3, the DNA is TGTGCCAGCAGCCTAAGCGAAGACTCCTACAATGAGCAGTTCTTC.

Remarks on this clone: Other DNA sequences in this specimen translate into the identical CDR3. The rearrangement uses TRBV11-2 and TRBJ2-5; D is undetermined. V was trimmed by 5 bases and J by 2 bases, leaving 9 bases between them. The CDR3 extends over 13 amino acids. Germline V gives CDR1 SGHAT, CDR2 FQNNGV. The CDR3 nucleotides are TGTGCCAGCAGCCCGGGCTATCAAGAGACCCAGTACTTC. Protein sequence: CASSPGYQETQYF.

In regard to this clone: The sample contains more than one DNA sequence encoding this CDR3. This chain connects TRBV5-1 to TRBJ2-7; D is undetermined. Trimming stripped 0 bases from V and 2 bases from J, with 9 bases between. Germline CDR1 and CDR2: SGHRS and YFSETQ. This CDR3 contains 14 residues. CDR3 sequence: CASSLVAGAYEQYF. CDR3 DNA sequence: TGCGCCAGCAGCTTGGTTGCTGGAGCCTACGAGCAGTACTTC.

The V call is TRBV5-1, the J call TRBJ2-7; 7 positions agree with TRBD2. V lost 6 bases to trimming and J lost 2 bases; unmatched junction nucleotides: 14. The CDR3 sequence is 16 residues long. Germline V gene lookup returns CDR1 SGHRS and CDR2 YFSETQ. The CDR3 region is CASMASSGGSTYEQYF. The CDR3 DNA follows: TGCGCCAGCATGGCGAGTTCGGGGGGAAGCACCTACGAGCAGTACTTC.

The chain uses TRBV7-2 and TRBJ2-1, with D maybe TRBD1 (5 bases). The germline V gene encodes CDR1 SGHTA and CDR2 FQGNSA. Trimming took 5 bases from V and 9 from J, leaving 11 bases between them. This CDR3 contains 12 residues. The CDR3 region has the DNA TGTGCCAGCAGCCAGAACAGGTTTGAGCAGTTCTTC. It specifies CASSQNRFEQFF. Using reference TRBV7-2 and TRBJ2-1 for the parts outside the CDR3, the full variable domain is GAGVSQSPSNKVTEKGKDVELRCDPISGHTALYWYRQSLGQGLEFLIYFQGNSAPDKSGLPSDRFSAERTGGSVSTLTIQRTQQEDSAVYLCASSQNRFEQFFGPGTRLTVL.

The V gene is TRBV18, the J gene TRBJ2-3, with 9 nucleotides matching TRBD2. J was trimmed by 3 bases and V by 3 bases; bases with no gene match: 7. The CDR3 spans 16 residues. Germline V lookup: CDR1 KGHSH, CDR2 LQKENI. The CDR3 nucleotides are TGTGCCAGCTCACCTGGAGCGGGAGGTTTTACAGATACGCAGTATTTT. It specifies CASSPGAGGFTDTQYF.